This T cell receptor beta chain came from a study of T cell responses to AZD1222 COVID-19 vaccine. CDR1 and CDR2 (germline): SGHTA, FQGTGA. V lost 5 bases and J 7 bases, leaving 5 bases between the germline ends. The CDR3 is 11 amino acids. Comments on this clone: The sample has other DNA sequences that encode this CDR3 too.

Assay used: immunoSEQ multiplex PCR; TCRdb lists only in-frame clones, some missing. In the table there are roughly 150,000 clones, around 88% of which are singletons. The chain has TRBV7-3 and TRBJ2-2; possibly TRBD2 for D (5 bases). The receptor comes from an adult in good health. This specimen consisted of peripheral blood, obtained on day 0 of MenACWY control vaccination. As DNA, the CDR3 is TGTGCCAGCAGCGCGGGCGGGGAGCTGTTTTTT. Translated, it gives CASSAGGELFF.